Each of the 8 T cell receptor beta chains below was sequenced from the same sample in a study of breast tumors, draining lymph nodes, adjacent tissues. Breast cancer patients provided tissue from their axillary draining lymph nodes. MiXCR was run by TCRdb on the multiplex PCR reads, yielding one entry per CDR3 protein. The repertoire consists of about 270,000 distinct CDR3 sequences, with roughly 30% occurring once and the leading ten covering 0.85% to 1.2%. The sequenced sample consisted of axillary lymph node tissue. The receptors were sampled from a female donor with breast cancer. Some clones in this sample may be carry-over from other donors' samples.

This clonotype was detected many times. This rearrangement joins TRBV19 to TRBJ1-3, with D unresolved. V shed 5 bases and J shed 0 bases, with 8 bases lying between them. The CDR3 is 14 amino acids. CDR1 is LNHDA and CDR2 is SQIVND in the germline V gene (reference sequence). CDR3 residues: CASSHPSSGNTIYF. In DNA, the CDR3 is TGTGCCAGTAGTCATCCGAGCTCTGGAAACACCATATATTTT.

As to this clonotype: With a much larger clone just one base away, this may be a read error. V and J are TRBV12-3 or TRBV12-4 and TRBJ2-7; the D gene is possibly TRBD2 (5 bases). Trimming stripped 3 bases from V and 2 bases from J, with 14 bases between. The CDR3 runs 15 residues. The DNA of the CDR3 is TGTGCCAGCAGTTTCGTGGCGGGCCCCACCTACGAGCAGTACTTC. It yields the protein CASSFVAGPTYEQYF.

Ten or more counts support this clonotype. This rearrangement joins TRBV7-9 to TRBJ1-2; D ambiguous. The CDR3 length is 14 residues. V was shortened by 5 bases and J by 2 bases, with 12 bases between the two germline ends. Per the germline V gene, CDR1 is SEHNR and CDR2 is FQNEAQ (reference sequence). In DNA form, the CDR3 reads TGTGCCAGCAGCCCTCTTCTGGGGAACTATGGCTACACCTTC. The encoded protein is CASSPLLGNYGYTF.

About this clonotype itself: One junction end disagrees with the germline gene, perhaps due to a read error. The CDR3 coding sequence is TGTGCCGTCAAGACTCGTCCGCTAGATACGCGGTATTTT. It is translated as CAVKTRPLDTRYF. The V call is TRBV10-3, the J call TRBJ2-3; D unclear. Germline V gene lookup returns CDR1 ENHRY and CDR2 SYGVKD. The CDR3 is 13 residues long.

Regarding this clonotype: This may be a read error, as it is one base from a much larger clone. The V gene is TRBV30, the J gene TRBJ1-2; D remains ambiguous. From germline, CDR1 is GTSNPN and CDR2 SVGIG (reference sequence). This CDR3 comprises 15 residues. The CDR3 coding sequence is TGTGCCTGGAGGCGGGGTCGCGGGGTTAACTATGGCTTCACCTTC. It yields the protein CAWRRGRGVNYGFTF.

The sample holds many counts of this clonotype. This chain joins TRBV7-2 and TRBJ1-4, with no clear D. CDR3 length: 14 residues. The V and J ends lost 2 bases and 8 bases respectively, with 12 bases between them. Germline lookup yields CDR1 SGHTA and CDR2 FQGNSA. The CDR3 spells CASSLLHQVEKLFF. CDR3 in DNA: TGTGCCAGCAGCTTATTACATCAGGTGGAAAAACTGTTTTTT. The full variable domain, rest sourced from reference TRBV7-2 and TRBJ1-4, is GAGVSQSPSNKVTEKGKDVELRCDPISGHTALYWYRQSLGQGLEFLIYFQGNSAPDKSGLPSDRFSAERTGGSVSTLTIQRTQQEDSAVYLCASSLLHQVEKLFFGSGTQLSVL.

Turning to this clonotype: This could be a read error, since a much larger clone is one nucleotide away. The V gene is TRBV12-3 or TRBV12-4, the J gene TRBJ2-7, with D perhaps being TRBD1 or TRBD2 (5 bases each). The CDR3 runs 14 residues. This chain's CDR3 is CASRYRDGPYAQYF. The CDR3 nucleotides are TGTGCCAGCAGATACCGGGACGGTCCCTACGCGCAGTACTTC.

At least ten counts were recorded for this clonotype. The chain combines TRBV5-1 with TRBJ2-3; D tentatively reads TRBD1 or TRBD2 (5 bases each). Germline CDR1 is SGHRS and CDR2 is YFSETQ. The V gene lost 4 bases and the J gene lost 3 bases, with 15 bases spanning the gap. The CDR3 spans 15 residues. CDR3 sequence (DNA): TGCGCCAGCAGCCGAGGGACGTTCCCTACAGATACGCAGTATTTT. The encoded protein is CASSRGTFPTDTQYF.